This TCR beta chain was documented in a study of identical twins. Study observations and caveats: Twin pairs had excess sharing that was weaker in beta out-of-frame sequences. Twin-shared out-of-frame alpha sequences showed excess low generation probability. Insertions were fewer in abundant cord blood beta clonotypes, whereas memory repertoires showed none of this pattern.

Concerning this clonotype itself: Its specificity is not known.

Germline values: CDR1 MRHNA, CDR2 SNTAGT. CDR3 length: 15 residues. Between the trimmed V and J ends, which lost 5 bases and 1 base, there was a span of 15 bases. TCRdb analysed the 5' RACE reads with MiXCR anew, one entry per CDR3 protein. The sample yields 640,000 or so distinct CDR3 sequences, 6% to 6.5% seen once. This clonotype originated in a man aged 18 to 30 in good health. The sample comprised naive T cells sorted from blood. This chain links TRBV6-4 with TRBJ2-7; D ambiguous. Here the CDR3 DNA reads TGTGCCAGCAGTTCTCCCCGCGGACGGTCCTACGAGCAGTACTTC. It codes for CASSSPRGRSYEQYF.